This is a list of T cell receptor beta chains from one sample in a study of cytomegalovirus exposure and HLA in healthy donors. Here immunoSEQ multiplex PCR was the method, and the copy in TCRdb shows in-frame clones only, minus some. The sample lists some 140,000 clones, 76% seen once, with under 2% in the top ten. Input material: PBMCs. The receptors were gathered from a female donor in good health and CMV-seropositive. The CDR3 runs from the conserved cysteine through the conserved F or W. A D gene is named only where the DNA matches it firmly. Part of the rows lack a size; the others show once, few, many or a class for expanded clones.

J | V | D | size | CDR3 | DNA
TRBJ2-2 | TRBV11-2 | TRBD1 | few | CASTHIRGLGGELFF | TGTGCCAGCACACACATCAGGGGGTTGGGGGGGGAGCTGTTTTTT
TRBJ2-7 | TRBV5-6 | TRBD1 | . | CASSYGTGSYEQYF | TGTGCCAGCAGCTACGGGACAGGCTCCTACGAGCAGTACTTC
TRBJ1-1 | TRBV14 | . | once | CASSQWGAEAFF | TGTGCCAGCAGCCAATGGGGGGCTGAAGCTTTCTTT
TRBJ2-7 | TRBV27 | . | . | CASEASYGYEQYF | TGTGCCAGCGAGGCTAGCTATGGCTACGAGCAGTACTTC
TRBJ1-1 | TRBV5-1 | TRBD1 | many | CASRDRQGALGGTEAFF | TGCGCCAGCAGAGACCGACAGGGGGCTCTCGGGGGCACTGAAGCTTTCTTT
TRBJ2-1 | TRBV5-1 | TRBD2 | . | CASSFQTSGSGYNEQFF | TGCGCCAGCAGCTTTCAGACTAGCGGGAGTGGGTACAATGAGCAGTTCTTC
TRBJ1-1 | TRBV15 | TRBD1 | . | CATSRDKWDSEAFF | TGTGCCACCAGCAGAGATAAATGGGACAGTGAAGCTTTCTTT
TRBJ2-2 | TRBV29-1 | TRBD1 | many | CSVVPGQGKGGELFF | TGCAGCGTGGTGCCGGGACAGGGTAAAGGCGGGGAGCTGTTTTTT
TRBJ1-6 | TRBV28 | TRBD1 | . | CASSSFSTTGNSPLHF | TGTGCCAGCAGCTCCTTCTCAACGACAGGGAATTCACCCCTCCACTTT
TRBJ1-5 | TRBV5-8 | . | . | CASSERDFHQPQHF | TGTGCCAGCAGCGAGAGGGATTTTCATCAGCCCCAGCATTTT
TRBJ2-5 | TRBV7-3 | . | . | CASSQGAGIQETQYF | TGTGCCAGCAGCCAGGGCGCGGGGATACAAGAGACCCAGTACTTC
TRBJ1-6 | TRBV4-1 | . | . | CASSQGGGYNSPLHF | TGCGCCAGCAGCCAAGGAGGGGGCTATAATTCACCCCTCCACTTT
TRBJ2-1 | TRBV18 | TRBD2 | . | CASSQTPGLAGVSSYNEQFF | TGTGCCAGCTCACAAACCCCGGGACTAGCGGGAGTGAGCTCCTACAATGAGCAGTTCTTC
TRBJ2-7 | TRBV10-1 | TRBD1 | . | CASSRQGTYEQYF | TGCGCCAGCAGCCGACAGGGGACCTACGAGCAGTACTTC
TRBJ1-6 | TRBV9 | . | . | CASSSKHNTGGSDSPLHF | TGTGCCAGCAGCTCAAAGCATAACACGGGGGGGTCTGATTCACCCCTCCACTTT
TRBJ2-7 | TRBV5-1 | TRBD1 | . | CASSLGGTGAYEQYF | TGCGCCAGCAGCTTGGGCGGGACAGGGGCTTACGAGCAGTACTTC
TRBJ1-5 | TRBV19 | . | . | CASSMQGQGHQPQHF | TGTGCCAGTAGTATGCAGGGGCAGGGTCATCAGCCCCAGCATTTT
TRBJ2-7 | TRBV29-1 | . | . | CSVEGGGGRSYEQYF | TGCAGCGTTGAAGGGGGCGGCGGACGAAGCTACGAGCAGTACTTC
TRBJ2-5 | TRBV5-1 | TRBD2 | . | CASSPSQGAGAAQYF | TGCGCCAGCAGCCCATCCCAGGGAGCGGGAGCGGCTCAGTACTTC
TRBJ2-5 | TRBV19 | TRBD2 | . | CASSFIAGGPVETQYF | TGTGCCAGTAGTTTTATAGCGGGAGGGCCCGTTGAGACCCAGTACTTC
TRBJ1-2 | TRBV7-9 | . | . | CASSTRTGSGGYTF | TGTGCCAGCAGCACCCGGACTGGCTCAGGTGGCTACACCTTC
TRBJ2-5 | TRBV5-4 | TRBD2 | . | CASSKGLAGGGETQYF | TGTGCCAGCAGCAAGGGACTAGCGGGAGGAGGCGAGACCCAGTACTTC
TRBJ2-3 | TRBV10-2 | . | . | CATLTTRETDTQYF | TGCGCCACCCTAACCACGCGGGAAACTGATACGCAGTATTTT
TRBJ2-1 | TRBV5-5 | . | . | CASTPLGARAGLEYNEQFF | TGTGCCAGCACCCCCTTGGGAGCTAGAGCGGGCTTGGAATACAATGAGCAGTTCTTC
TRBJ2-1 | TRBV5-1 | TRBD2 | . | CASSLARTGGTYNEQFF | TGCGCCAGCAGCTTGGCCAGAACGGGGGGGACCTACAATGAGCAGTTCTTC
TRBJ2-1 | TRBV11-3 | . | . | CASSNQRENEQFF | TGTGCCAGCAGCAATCAACGCGAGAATGAGCAGTTCTTC
TRBJ2-1 | TRBV7-6 | . | . | CASSLNRRAGNNEQFF | TGTGCCAGCAGCTTAAATCGTAGGGCCGGGAACAATGAGCAGTTCTTC
TRBJ1-2 | TRBV14 | . | . | CASSPGRGGNYGYTF | TGTGCCAGCAGCCCTGGGAGGGGGGGCAACTATGGCTACACCTTC
TRBJ1-2 | TRBV5-6 | . | . | CASSLDDGYGYTF | TGTGCCAGCAGCTTGGATGACGGGTATGGCTACACCTTC
TRBJ2-7 | TRBV18 | . | few | CASSDSRYEQYF | TGTGCCAGCTCAGACAGTCGCTACGAGCAGTACTTC
TRBJ2-7 | TRBV2 | TRBD1 | . | CASSWTGGDYEQYF | TGTGCCAGCAGCTGGACAGGGGGCGACTACGAGCAGTACTTC
TRBJ1-1 | TRBV11-2 | . | . | CASSLATGNTEAFF | TGTGCCAGCAGCTTAGCGACAGGGAACACTGAAGCTTTCTTT
TRBJ1-2 | TRBV28 | . | . | CASSSNVGGPYGYTF | TGTGCCAGCAGCTCAAACGTTGGGGGCCCCTATGGCTACACCTTC
TRBJ2-2 | TRBV4-1 | TRBD1 | . | CASRRNRGTGELFF | TGCGCCAGCAGGCGAAACAGGGGAACCGGGGAGCTGTTTTTT
TRBJ2-7 | TRBV27 | . | . | CASSPSPGLLYEQYF | TGTGCCAGCAGTCCCTCCCCGGGACTCCTCTACGAGCAGTACTTC
TRBJ2-2 | TRBV18 | . | . | CASSPSLNTGELFF | TGTGCCAGCTCACCATCACTGAACACCGGGGAGCTGTTTTTT
TRBJ2-7 | TRBV5-1 | TRBD2 | . | CASSYTSGPYEQYF | TGCGCCAGCAGCTACACTAGCGGGCCCTACGAGCAGTACTTC
TRBJ1-1 | TRBV5-6 | TRBD1 | few | CASSRGQGYTEAFF | TGTGCCAGCAGCCGGGGACAGGGATACACTGAAGCTTTCTTT
TRBJ2-1 | TRBV19 | TRBD2 | many | CASSPGLAADEQFF | TGTGCCAGTAGTCCAGGACTAGCGGCAGATGAGCAGTTCTTC
TRBJ1-1 | TRBV30 | . | . | CAWRETRGNTEAFF | TGTGCCTGGAGGGAGACAAGGGGGAACACTGAAGCTTTCTTT
TRBJ1-2 | TRBV6-5 | TRBD1 | . | CASSYANRGPNYGYTF | TGTGCCAGCAGTTACGCTAACAGGGGGCCCAACTATGGCTACACCTTC
TRBJ2-3 | TRBV15 | . | . | CATSSGQTNTDTQYF | TGTGCCACCAGCAGTGGACAGACTAACACAGATACGCAGTATTTT
TRBJ2-2 | TRBV7-2 | TRBD2 | . | CASSSQRGTGELFF | TGTGCCAGCAGCTCCCAGCGGGGGACCGGGGAGCTGTTTTTT
TRBJ2-5 | TRBV11-2 | TRBD2 | few | CASSLLRWGGQETQYF | TGTGCCAGCAGCTTACTAAGGTGGGGAGGGCAAGAGACCCAGTACTTC
TRBJ2-7 | TRBV25-1 | TRBD1 | . | CASSRDSSYEQYF | TGTGCCAGCTCCCGGGACAGTTCCTACGAGCAGTACTTC
TRBJ1-5 | TRBV5-1 | TRBD1 | . | CASSSGDRGLTRGPSNQPQHF | TGCGCCAGCAGCTCCGGGGACAGGGGGCTAACGAGGGGGCCTAGCAATCAGCCCCAGCATTTT
TRBJ2-2 | TRBV13 | . | few | CATRERRDHTGELFF | TGTGCCACCAGGGAGCGGCGAGATCATACCGGGGAGCTGTTTTTT
TRBJ2-7 | TRBV5-1 | . | . | CASRRDERSEQYF | TGCGCCAGCAGGCGAGACGAGAGGAGCGAGCAGTACTTC
TRBJ2-7 | TRBV6-5 | TRBD2 | . | CASSYRTSGSYEQYF | TGTGCCAGCAGTTACCGGACTAGCGGGAGCTACGAGCAGTACTTC
TRBJ1-3 | TRBV13 | . | few | CASSLIAHPGNTIYF | TGTGCCAGCAGCTTAATAGCCCACCCTGGAAACACCATATATTTT
TRBJ2-7 | TRBV10-3 | . | . | CAISYRELEQYF | TGTGCCATCAGTTACAGGGAGTTAGAGCAGTACTTC
TRBJ2-5 | TRBV6-6 | TRBD2 | . | CASSDIAGVGETQYF | TGTGCCAGCAGTGACATAGCGGGAGTAGGGGAGACCCAGTACTTC
TRBJ1-4 | TRBV4-1 | TRBD1 | . | CASSQGPGGHPEKLFF | TGCGCCAGCAGCCAAGGACCAGGGGGCCACCCAGAAAAACTGTTTTTT
TRBJ1-2 | TRBV6-6 | . | . | CASRNQGSPYGYTF | TGTGCCAGCAGGAACCAGGGATCCCCCTATGGCTACACCTTC